This TCR beta chain was sequenced during a study of shared clonotypes between healthy human individuals. CDR1 is SGHVS and CDR2 is FQNEAQ in the germline V gene. The CDR3 runs 15 residues. The ends were cut back, 4 bases at V and 7 bases at J, with 20 bases in the middle. Only in-frame clones appear in the TCRdb table, and some are missing; sequencing was by immunoSEQ multiplex PCR. The table has fewer than 1.8 million clones, 97% to 99% seen once. This chain links TRBV7-8 with TRBJ2-7, with D possibly being TRBD1 or TRBD2 (5 bases each). The receptor comes from a man in his thirties or forties in good health. The sequenced sample consisted of naive CD4+ T cells sorted from blood. Regarding subset: CD45RA+ positively selected. The DNA of the CDR3 is TGTGCCAGCAGCTCCCTTCCGGGGCCCGCCGGGGAGCAGTACTTC. It specifies CASSSLPGPAGEQYF.